This T cell receptor (beta chain) derives from a study of regulatory T cells in long-lasting Graves disease. Time point in this sample: persistent/refractory GD, antithyroid drugs over 5 years with positive TRAb. The TCR library was prepared using RNA isolated from PBMCs. This clonotype has a count of ten or more. Germline V gene data show CDR1 as SQVTM and CDR2 as ANQGSEA. The CDR3 is 11 amino acids. V dropped 4 bases and J dropped 5 bases, with 5 bases sitting between them. TCR beta libraries were built with iRepertoire HTBI primers and Arm-PCR of CDR3 regions. TCRdb ran MiXCR on the multiplex PCR reads and lists one entry per CDR3 protein. The profile covers fewer than 450,000 distinct CDR3 sequences, with roughly a quarter appearing a single time and about 27% taken by the ten largest.

The material sequenced was peripheral blood mononuclear cells (PBMCs), taken when the disease was refractory, from a patient treated with antithyroid drugs. This clonotype originated in a female donor with Graves disease. The V gene is TRBV29-1, the J gene TRBJ2-2; no clear D. This CDR3 is CSVGETGELFF. The CDR3 nucleotides read TGCAGCGTTGGTGAAACCGGGGAGCTGTTTTTT.